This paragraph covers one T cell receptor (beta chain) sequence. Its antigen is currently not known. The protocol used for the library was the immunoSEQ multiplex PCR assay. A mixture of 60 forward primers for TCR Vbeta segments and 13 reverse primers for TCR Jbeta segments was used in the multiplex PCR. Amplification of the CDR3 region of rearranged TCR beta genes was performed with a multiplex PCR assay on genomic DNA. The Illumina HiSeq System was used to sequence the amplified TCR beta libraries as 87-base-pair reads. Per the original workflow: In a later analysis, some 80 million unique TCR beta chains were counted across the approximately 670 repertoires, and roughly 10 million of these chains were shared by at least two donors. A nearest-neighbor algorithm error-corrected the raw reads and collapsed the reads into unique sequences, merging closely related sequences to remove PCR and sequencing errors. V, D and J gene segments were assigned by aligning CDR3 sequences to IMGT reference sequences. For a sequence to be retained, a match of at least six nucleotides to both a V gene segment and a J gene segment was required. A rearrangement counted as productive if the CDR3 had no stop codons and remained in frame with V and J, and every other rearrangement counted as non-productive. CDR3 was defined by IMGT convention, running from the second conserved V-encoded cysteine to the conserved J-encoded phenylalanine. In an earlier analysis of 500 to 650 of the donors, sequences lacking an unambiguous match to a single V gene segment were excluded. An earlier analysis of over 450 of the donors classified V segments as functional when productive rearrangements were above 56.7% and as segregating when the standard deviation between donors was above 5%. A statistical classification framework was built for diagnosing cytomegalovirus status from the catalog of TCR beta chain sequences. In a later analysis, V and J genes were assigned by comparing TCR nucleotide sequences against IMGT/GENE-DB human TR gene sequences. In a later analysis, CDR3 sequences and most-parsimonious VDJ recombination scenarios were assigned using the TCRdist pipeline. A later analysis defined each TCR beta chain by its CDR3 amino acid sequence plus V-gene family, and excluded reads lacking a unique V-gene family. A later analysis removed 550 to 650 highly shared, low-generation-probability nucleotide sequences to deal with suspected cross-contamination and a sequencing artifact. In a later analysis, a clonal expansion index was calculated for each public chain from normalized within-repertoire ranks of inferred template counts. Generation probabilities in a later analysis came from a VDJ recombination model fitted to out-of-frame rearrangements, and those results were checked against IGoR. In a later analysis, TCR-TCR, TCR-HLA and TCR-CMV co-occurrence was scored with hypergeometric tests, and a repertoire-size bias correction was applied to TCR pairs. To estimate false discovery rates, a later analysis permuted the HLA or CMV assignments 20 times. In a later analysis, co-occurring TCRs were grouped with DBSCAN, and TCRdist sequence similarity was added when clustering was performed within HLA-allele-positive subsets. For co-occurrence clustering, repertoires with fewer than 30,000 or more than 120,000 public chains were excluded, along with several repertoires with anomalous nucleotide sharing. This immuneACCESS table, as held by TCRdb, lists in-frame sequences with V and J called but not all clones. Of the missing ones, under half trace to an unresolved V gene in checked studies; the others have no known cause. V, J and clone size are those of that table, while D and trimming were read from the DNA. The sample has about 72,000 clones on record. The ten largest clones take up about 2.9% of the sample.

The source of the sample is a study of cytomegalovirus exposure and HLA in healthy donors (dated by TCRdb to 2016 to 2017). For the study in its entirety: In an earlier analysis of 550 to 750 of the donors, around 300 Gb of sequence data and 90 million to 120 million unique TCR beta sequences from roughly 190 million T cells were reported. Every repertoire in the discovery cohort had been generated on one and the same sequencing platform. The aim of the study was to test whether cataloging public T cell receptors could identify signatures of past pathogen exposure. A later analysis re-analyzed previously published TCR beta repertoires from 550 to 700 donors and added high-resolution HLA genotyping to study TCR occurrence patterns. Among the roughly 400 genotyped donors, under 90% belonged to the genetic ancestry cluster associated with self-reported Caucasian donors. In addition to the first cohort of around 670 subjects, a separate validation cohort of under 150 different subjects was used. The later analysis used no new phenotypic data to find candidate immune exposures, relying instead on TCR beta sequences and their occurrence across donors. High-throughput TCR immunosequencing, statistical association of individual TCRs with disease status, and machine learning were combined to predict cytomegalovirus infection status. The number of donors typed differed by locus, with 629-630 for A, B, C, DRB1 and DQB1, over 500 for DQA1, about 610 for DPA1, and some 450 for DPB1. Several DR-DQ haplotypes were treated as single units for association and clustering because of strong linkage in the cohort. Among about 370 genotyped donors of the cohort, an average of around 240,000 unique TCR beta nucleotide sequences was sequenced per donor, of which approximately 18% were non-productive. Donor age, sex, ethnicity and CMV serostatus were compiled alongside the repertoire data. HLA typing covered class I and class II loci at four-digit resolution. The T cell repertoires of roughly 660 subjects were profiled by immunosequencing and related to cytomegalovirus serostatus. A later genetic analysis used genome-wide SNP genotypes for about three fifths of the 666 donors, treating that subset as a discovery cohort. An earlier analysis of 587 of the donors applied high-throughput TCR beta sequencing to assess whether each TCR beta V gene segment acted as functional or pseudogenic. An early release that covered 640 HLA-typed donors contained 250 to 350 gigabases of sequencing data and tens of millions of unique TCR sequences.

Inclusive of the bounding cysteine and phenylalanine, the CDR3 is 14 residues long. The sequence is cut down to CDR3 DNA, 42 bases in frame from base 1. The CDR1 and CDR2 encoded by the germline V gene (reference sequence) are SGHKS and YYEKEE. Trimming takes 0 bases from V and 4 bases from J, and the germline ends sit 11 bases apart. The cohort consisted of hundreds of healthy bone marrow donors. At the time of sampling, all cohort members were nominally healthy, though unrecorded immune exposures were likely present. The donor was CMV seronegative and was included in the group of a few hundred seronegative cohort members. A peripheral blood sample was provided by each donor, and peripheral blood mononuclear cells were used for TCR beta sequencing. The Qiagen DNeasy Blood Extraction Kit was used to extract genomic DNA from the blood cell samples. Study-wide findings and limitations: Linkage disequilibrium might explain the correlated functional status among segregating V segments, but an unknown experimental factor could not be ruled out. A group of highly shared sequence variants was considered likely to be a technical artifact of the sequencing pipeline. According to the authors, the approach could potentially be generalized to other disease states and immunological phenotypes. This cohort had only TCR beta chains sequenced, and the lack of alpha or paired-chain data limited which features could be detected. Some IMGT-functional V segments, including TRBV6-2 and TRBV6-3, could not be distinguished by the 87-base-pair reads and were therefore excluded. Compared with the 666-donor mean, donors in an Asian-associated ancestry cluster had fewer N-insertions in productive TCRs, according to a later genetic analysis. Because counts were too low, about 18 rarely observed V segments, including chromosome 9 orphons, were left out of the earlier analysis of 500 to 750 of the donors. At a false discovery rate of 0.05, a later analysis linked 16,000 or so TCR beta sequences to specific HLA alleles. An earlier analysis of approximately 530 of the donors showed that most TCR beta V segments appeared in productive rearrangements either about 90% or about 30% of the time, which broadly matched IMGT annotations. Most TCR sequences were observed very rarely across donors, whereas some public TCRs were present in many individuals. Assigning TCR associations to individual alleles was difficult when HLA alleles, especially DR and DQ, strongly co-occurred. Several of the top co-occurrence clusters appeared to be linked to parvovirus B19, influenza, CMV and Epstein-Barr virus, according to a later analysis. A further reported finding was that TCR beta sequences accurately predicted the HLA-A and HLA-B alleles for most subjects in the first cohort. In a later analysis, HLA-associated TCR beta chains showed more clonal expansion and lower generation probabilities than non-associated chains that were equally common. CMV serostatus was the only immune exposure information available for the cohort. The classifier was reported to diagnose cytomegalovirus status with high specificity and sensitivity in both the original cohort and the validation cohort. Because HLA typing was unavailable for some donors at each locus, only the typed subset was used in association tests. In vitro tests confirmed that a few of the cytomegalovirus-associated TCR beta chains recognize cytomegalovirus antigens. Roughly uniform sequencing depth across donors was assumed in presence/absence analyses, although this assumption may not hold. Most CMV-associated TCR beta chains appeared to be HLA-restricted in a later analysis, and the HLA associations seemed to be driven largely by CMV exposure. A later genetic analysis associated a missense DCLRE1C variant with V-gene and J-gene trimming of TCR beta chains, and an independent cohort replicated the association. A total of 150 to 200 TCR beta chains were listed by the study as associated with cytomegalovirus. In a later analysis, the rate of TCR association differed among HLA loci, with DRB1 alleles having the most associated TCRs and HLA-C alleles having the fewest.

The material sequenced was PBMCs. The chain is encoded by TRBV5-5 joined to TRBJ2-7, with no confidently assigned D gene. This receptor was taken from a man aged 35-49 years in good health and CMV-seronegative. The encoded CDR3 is CASSLEEAPYEQYF. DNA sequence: TGTGCCAGCAGCTTGGAAGAGGCCCCGTACGAGCAGTACTTC.